These 28 T cell receptor beta chains were sequenced from one sample in a study of T cells after yellow fever vaccination. TCRdb reanalysed the 5' RACE reads using MiXCR and keeps one entry per CDR3 protein. The sample contains nearly 550,000 distinct CDR3 sequences, 15% to 20% of which appear only once. The sample consisted of PBMCs, taken 15 days after the yellow fever booster vaccination. The receptors here all came from a man aged 25-40 years who received the YFV17D yellow fever vaccine.

The J gene is TRBJ1-1, the V gene TRBV28; 9 bases map to TRBD1. The J segment lost 11 bases and the V segment lost 3 bases, leaving 4 bases of the junction unmatched. Germline assignment: CDR1 MDHEN and CDR2 SYDVKM. The CDR3 runs 12 residues. DNA for the CDR3: TGTGCCAGCAGTTTTCCACAGGGGGCCGCTTTCTTT. It specifies CASSFPQGAAFF.

V and J are TRBV7-3 and TRBJ1-1, with TRBD1 as a possible D gene (6 bases). CDR3 length: 13 residues. The germline V and J ends were trimmed by 4 bases and 7 bases, with 13 bases remaining between them. Germline CDR1 SGHTA, CDR2 FQGTGA. The CDR3, as DNA: TGTGCCAGCAGCTCTAACGACAGGCATGAAGCTTTCTTT. It is translated as CASSSNDRHEAFF.

This sequence joins TRBV20-1 and TRBJ1-5, with D hard to call. CDR1 is DFQATT, CDR2 SNEGSKA, per germline (reference sequence). The CDR3 sequence is 15 residues long. Deletions cut 2 bases from V and 0 bases from J, with 11 bases between. The chain's CDR3 is CSARLRVYSNQPQHF. In nucleotides, the CDR3 is TGCAGTGCTAGATTGCGGGTCTATAGCAATCAGCCCCAGCATTTT.

This chain links TRBV10-3 with TRBJ1-1; D may be TRBD1 (6 bases). Trimming removed 1 base from V and 1 base from J, with 7 bases in between. The CDR3 sequence is 14 residues long. CDR1 is ENHRY, CDR2 SYGVKD, per germline. The CDR3 here is CAISEFRGNTEAFF. The CDR3 DNA reads TGTGCCATCAGTGAGTTCAGGGGGAACACTGAAGCTTTCTTT.

This clonotype was observed many times. The rearrangement joins TRBV12-3 or TRBV12-4 to TRBJ2-7; 9 nucleotides line up with TRBD2. The CDR3 extends over 14 amino acids. The junction had 6 bases not matched to a gene; V was cut back by 6 bases and J by 3 bases. CDR3 nucleotides: TGTGCCAGCAGATCGGGACTAGCCGGCTACGAGCAGTACTTC. Residues: CASRSGLAGYEQYF.

In its sample, this clonotype was seen a few times. This chain connects TRBV7-2 to TRBJ2-4, with D unclear. With 2 bases removed from V and 6 bases from J, the gap between germline ends came to 11 bases. CDR1 is SGHTA, CDR2 FQGNSA, per germline. CDR3 size: 14 residues. Written as DNA, the CDR3 is TGTGCCAGCAGCTTAAACGCCGCAGGAAACATTCAGTACTTC. Protein product: CASSLNAAGNIQYF.

A few counts support this clonotype. The rearrangement joins TRBV11-2 to TRBJ1-2; D is perhaps TRBD1 (6 bases). Trimming took off 3 bases at V and 3 bases at J, with 17 bases between the two ends. There are 16 residues in the CDR3. The germline gives CDR1 SGHAT, CDR2 FQNNGV. CDR3 in DNA: TGTGCCAGCAGCTTTGACAGGACCCGTATGGACTATGGCTACACCTTC. This gives the protein CASSFDRTRMDYGYTF.

In this sample, this clonotype turned up a few times. The rearrangement links TRBV24-1 to TRBJ1-1; D is possibly TRBD1 (5 bases). The CDR3 sequence is 13 residues long. In germline, CDR1 is KGHDR, CDR2 SFDVKD. Trimming took 2 bases from V and 6 from J, leaving 9 bases between them. The CDR3 sequence is CATSDSGQAEAFF. CDR3 in DNA: TGTGCCACCAGTGATTCGGGGCAGGCTGAAGCTTTCTTT.

This clonotype was recorded a few times. The chain has TRBV30 and TRBJ1-2; perhaps TRBD1 as D (6 bases). V lost 1 base, J lost 6 bases, and 9 bases lay in between. This CDR3 spans 12 amino acids. Germline loops: CDR1 GTSNPN, CDR2 SVGIG (reference sequence). CDR3 residues: CAWSGGAHGYTF. For the CDR3, the DNA is TGTGCCTGGAGTGGGGGGGCCCATGGCTACACCTTC.

The chain recombines TRBV10-3 with TRBJ2-2, with D tentatively TRBD1 or TRBD2 (5 bases each). V lost 3 bases and J lost 4, with 12 bases in between. This CDR3 comprises 15 residues. CDR1 and CDR2 from the germline V gene are ENHRY and SYGVKD. CDR3 sequence reads: CAISDRGVSTGELFF. The CDR3 nucleotides are TGTGCCATCAGTGATCGAGGGGTGAGCACCGGGGAGCTGTTTTTT.

There are a few counts of this clonotype. The CDR3 reads CSVNEGGLAGGGTKNIQYF. The DNA of the CDR3 is TGCAGCGTGAACGAAGGAGGACTAGCGGGAGGTGGGACCAAAAACATTCAGTACTTC. The V and J genes are TRBV29-1 and TRBJ2-4; the match to TRBD2 covers 14 bases. The germline CDR1 and CDR2 sequences are SQVTM and ANQGSEA. The junction had 15 bases not matched to a gene; V was cut back by 6 bases and J by 2 bases. This CDR3 is 19 amino acids long. The full variable domain, its missing parts supplied by reference TRBV29-1 and TRBJ2-4, is SAVISQKPSRDICQRGTSLTIQCQVDSQVTMMFWYRQQPGQSLTLIATANQGSEATYESGFVIDKFPISRPNLTFSTLTVSNMSPEDSSIYLCSVNEGGLAGGGTKNIQYFGAGTRLSVL.

This clonotype turned up a few times. The gene calls are TRBV28 and TRBJ2-1; no firm D call. V lost 10 bases, J lost 5 bases, and 6 bases lay in between. This CDR3 is 10 amino acids long. Germline V gene sequence: CDR1 MDHEN, CDR2 SYDVKM. CDR3 nucleotides: TGTGCCACCTCAGACAATGAGCAGTTCTTC. Translating gives CATSDNEQFF.

The chain couples TRBV10-3 to TRBJ2-2; 11 bases align to TRBD2. Germline trimming cut 5 bases from V and 4 bases from J; bases unmatched to any gene: 6. From germline, CDR1 is ENHRY and CDR2 SYGVKD. CDR3 length equals 16 residues. For the CDR3, the DNA is TGTGCCATCAGTCCCCCCGGGACTAGCGGCACCGGGGAGCTGTTTTTT. It translates to CAISPPGTSGTGELFF.

The chain links TRBV7-2 to TRBJ2-7; D possibly corresponds to TRBD1 (6 bases). V lost 1 base and J 3 bases, leaving 16 bases between the germline ends. The CDR3 totals 16 residues. CDR1 is SGHTA and CDR2 is FQGNSA in the germline V gene. CDR3 bases: TGTGCCAGCAGCTTAGGCCACAGGGTTGCTAGCTACGAGCAGTACTTC. Amino acids: CASSLGHRVASYEQYF. The full variable domain, rest sourced from reference TRBV7-2 and TRBJ2-7, is GAGVSQSPSNKVTEKGKDVELRCDPISGHTALYWYRQSLGQGLEFLIYFQGNSAPDKSGLPSDRFSAERTGGSVSTLTIQRTQQEDSAVYLCASSLGHRVASYEQYFGPGTRLTVT.

The J gene is TRBJ2-2, the V gene TRBV20-1; 8 bases agree with TRBD2. The CDR3 has 14 amino acids. Germline CDR1 is DFQATT and CDR2 is SNEGSKA (reference sequence). V dropped 0 bases and J dropped 5; count of bases not matched to a gene: 2. CDR3: CSAREVAGTGELFF. In DNA form, the CDR3 reads TGCAGTGCTAGAGAAGTAGCGGGAACCGGGGAGCTGTTTTTT.

This clonotype came up a few times. This rearrangement joins TRBV6-2 or TRBV6-3 to TRBJ2-7, with a possible D match to TRBD1 (5 bases). Trimming shortened V by 6 bases and J by 3 bases, and 12 bases separated the two germline ends. The CDR3 contains 13 residues. CDR1 is MNHEY, CDR2 SVGEGT, per germline. CDR3 amino acids: CASSPSDNYEQYF. CDR3 bases: TGTGCCAGCAGCCCCTCGGACAACTACGAGCAGTACTTC.

V gene TRBV19 combines with J gene TRBJ1-1; no clear D. V was trimmed by 3 bases and J by 1 base, leaving 6 bases between them. Germline CDR1 is LNHDA and CDR2 is SQIVND (reference sequence). The CDR3 runs 13 residues. This chain's CDR3 is CASSIFGNTEAFF. CDR3 in DNA: TGTGCCAGTAGTATTTTCGGGAACACTGAAGCTTTCTTT. The complete variable domain, with remaining parts taken from reference TRBV19 and TRBJ1-1, reads DGGITQSPKYLFRKEGQNVTLSCEQNLNHDAMYWYRQDPGQGLRLIYYSQIVNDFQKGDIAEGYSVSREKKESFPLTVTSAQKNPTAFYLCASSIFGNTEAFFGQGTRLTVV.

This chain links TRBV3-1 with TRBJ2-3; D is perhaps TRBD2 (6 bases). The V end lost 2 bases, the J end lost 4 bases, and 28 bases lay between the germline ends. Germline CDR1 and CDR2: LGHDT and YNNKEL (reference sequence). The CDR3 sequence is 20 residues long. As DNA, the CDR3 is TGTGCCAGCAGCCAATACGACAGCCTGCTGACTAGTTCGCTCCCAGATACGCAGTATTTT. The encoded protein is CASSQYDSLLTSSLPDTQYF.

The chain couples TRBV7-8 to TRBJ2-1, with 7 bases matching TRBD2. The CDR3 is made up of 16 amino acids. CDR1 is SGHVS and CDR2 is FQNEAQ in the germline V gene. V gave up 3 bases and J gave up 2 bases; unmatched junction bases: 7. CDR3 in DNA: TGTGCCAGCAGCTTGCGGGGAGGGTTGACCTACAATGAGCAGTTCTTC. This codes for CASSLRGGLTYNEQFF.

The table lists this clonotype with a few counts. This sequence joins TRBV12-3 or TRBV12-4 and TRBJ2-7; D is unresolved. The CDR3 is made up of 12 amino acids. V lost 6 bases and J lost 2, with 8 bases in between. The CDR3 spells CASRRGPYEQYF. CDR3 nucleotide sequence: TGTGCCAGCAGGCGCGGTCCCTACGAGCAGTACTTC.

The chain recombines TRBV25-1 with TRBJ2-1; D not resolved. The germline V and J ends were trimmed by 3 bases and 4 bases, with 10 bases remaining between them. This CDR3 is built from 14 residues. Germline V gene data show CDR1 as MGHDK and CDR2 as SYGVNS. The CDR3 region is CASSEPTIYNEQFF. The CDR3 bases are TGTGCCAGCAGTGAGCCGACCATATACAATGAGCAGTTCTTC.

The chain carries TRBV20-1 and TRBJ2-3; maybe TRBD2 (6 bases). V gave up 5 bases and J gave up 5 bases, with 14 bases separating them. The germline V gene encodes CDR1 DFQATT and CDR2 SNEGSKA (reference sequence). The CDR3 runs 13 residues. The CDR3 is CSASRTGRDTQYF. The DNA for the CDR3 is TGCAGTGCTTCGAGGACCGGGAGAGATACGCAGTATTTT.

This clonotype was detected a few times. The chain recombines TRBV15 with TRBJ2-7; TRBD2 might be the D (6 bases). CDR1 LNHNV and CDR2 YYDKDF come from the germline V gene (reference sequence). The CDR3 spans 16 residues. V was cut by 0 bases and J by 6 bases, with 18 bases left in between. The CDR3 DNA reads as TGTGCCACCAGCAGAGATTTCGGGGGAGTGCAGGGCGAGCAGTACTTC. Protein sequence: CATSRDFGGVQGEQYF.

This chain links TRBV3-1 with TRBJ2-7; D unclear. The CDR3 is 14 amino acids. The ends were cut back, 3 bases at V and 3 bases at J, with 12 bases in the middle. CDR1 LGHDT and CDR2 YNNKEL come from the germline V gene (reference sequence). The CDR3, as DNA: TGTGCCAGCAGCCATACGACAAGAGTCTACGAGCAGTACTTC. It specifies CASSHTTRVYEQYF.

This clonotype showed up many times. The rearrangement uses TRBV24-1 and TRBJ1-1, with TRBD1 as a possible D gene (5 bases). The CDR3 sequence is 14 residues long. The V gene's germline CDR1 is KGHDR and CDR2 SFDVKD. Trimming cost V 10 bases and J 1 base, with 15 bases left between them. The CDR3 here is CATQAPGQNTEAFF. In nucleotides, the CDR3 is TGTGCCACTCAGGCCCCGGGGCAGAACACTGAAGCTTTCTTT.

The sample holds a few counts of this clonotype. The V call is TRBV28, the J call TRBJ2-5; D might be TRBD1 or TRBD2, each matching 6 bases. V was pared by 8 bases and J by 5 bases, with 15 bases between. The CDR3 spans 13 residues. CDR1 is MDHEN, CDR2 SYDVKM, per germline. The CDR3 sequence: CASLDGGAETQYF. CDR3 nucleotide sequence: TGTGCCAGCCTAGACGGGGGCGCGGAGACCCAGTACTTC.

A few counts support this clonotype. The chain combines TRBV5-4 with TRBJ2-1; 7 nucleotides agree with TRBD1. Per germline, CDR1 SGHNT and CDR2 YYREEE (reference sequence). The V segment lost 0 bases and the J segment 1 base; nucleotides outside the gene matches: 7. This CDR3 is 17 amino acids long. CDR3 region: CASSLAPGRGSYNEQFF. CDR3 in DNA: TGTGCCAGCAGCTTGGCCCCGGGCAGGGGGTCCTACAATGAGCAGTTCTTC.

Notes on this clonotype: A junction boundary mismatches the germline segment, possibly from a read error. The rearrangement links TRBV5-1 to TRBJ1-5; D uncertain. The CDR3 is 13 residues long. Per germline, CDR1 SGHRS and CDR2 YFSETQ. The chain's CDR3 is CASSWAGNQPQHF. CDR3 in DNA: TGCGCTAGCAGCTGGGCCGGCAATCAGCCCCAGCATTTT.